These 14 T cell receptor beta chains were sequenced from one sample in a study of blood T cells in healthy people across ages. A J-beta primer mix and a sample-barcoded 5' primer were used in a second PCR of roughly 6 to 12 cycles. One entry per CDR3 protein results from TCRdb running MiXCR on the 5' RACE reads. The sample yields 550,000 to 600,000 distinct CDR3 sequences, around half seen once. Input material: blood. Receptors were obtained from an elderly man in good health.

This chain uses TRBV4-3 with TRBJ2-7; 7 bases are shared with TRBD1. Germline V gene sequence: CDR1 LGHNA, CDR2 YSLEER. The CDR3 is 17 amino acids. J gave up 6 bases and V 0 bases, and 14 bases lay outside the gene matches. The CDR3 spells CASSQEPPPGQHVEQYF. The CDR3 bases are TGCGCCAGCAGCCAAGAGCCACCCCCGGGACAGCATGTCGAGCAGTACTTC.

The gene calls are TRBV9 and TRBJ2-1, with D possibly TRBD2 on 6 matching bases. Deletions cut 3 bases from V and 0 bases from J, with 19 bases between. The length of the CDR3 is 18 residues. CDR1 and CDR2 from the germline V gene are SGDLS and YYNGEE. This CDR3 is CASSGNGPSERSYNEQFF. The CDR3 nucleotides are TGTGCCAGCAGCGGAAACGGCCCTAGCGAGCGCTCCTACAATGAGCAGTTCTTC.

The chain couples TRBV7-2 to TRBJ2-3; 8 bases fit TRBD1. V shed 3 bases and J 6 bases; nucleotides not matched to a gene: 8. The length of the CDR3 is 15 residues. Germline values: CDR1 SGHTA, CDR2 FQGNSA. CDR3 sequence (DNA): TGTGCCAGCAGCTTTAGACAGGGGATAGGGGATACGCAGTATTTT. It codes for CASSFRQGIGDTQYF.

The chain employs TRBV27 and TRBJ2-7; 7 bases are a match to TRBD1. With V trimmed by 5 bases and J by 2 bases, 9 bases remained unmatched. CDR1 is MNHEY and CDR2 is SMNVEV in the germline V gene (reference sequence). The CDR3 has 15 amino acids. CDR3 protein: CASSPQGQITYEQYF. CDR3 DNA sequence: TGTGCCAGCAGTCCCCAGGGACAGATTACCTACGAGCAGTACTTC.

This chain connects TRBV7-6 to TRBJ2-1; 13 bases match TRBD2. This CDR3 has 16 amino acids. In germline, CDR1 is SGHVS, CDR2 FNYEAQ. V trimming: 4 bases; J trimming: 10 bases; junction bases outside the gene matches: 10. The CDR3 DNA reads as TGTGCCAGCAGCTCCACCGGACTAGCGGGGGTCAGCGAGCAGTTCTTC. Encoded protein: CASSSTGLAGVSEQFF.

This clonotype has just a few counts. This may stem from a read error, because a much larger clone lies one nucleotide away. The chain is built from TRBV6-5 and TRBJ2-7, with 7 bases identical to TRBD2. The CDR3 spans 12 residues. Germline V lookup: CDR1 MNHEY, CDR2 SVGAGI. Losses at the gene ends were 10 bases for V and 7 bases for J; bases not matched to a gene: 10. CDR3 amino acids: CAITSPGGEQYF. CDR3 bases: TGTGCCATCACCTCCCCGGGGGGTGAGCAGTACTTC.

The chain joins TRBV4-2 to TRBJ2-1; 13 bases agree with TRBD2. V shed 0 bases and J 9 bases; nucleotides not matched to a gene: 2. The CDR3 covers 15 residues. Germline CDR1 and CDR2: LGHNA and YNFKEQ. In nucleotides, the CDR3 is TGTGCCAGCAGCCAAGATCGACTAGCGGGGGGTGAGCAGTTCTTC. This encodes CASSQDRLAGGEQFF.

As concerns this clonotype: A much larger clonotype is one base distant, so this may be a read error. The rearrangement joins TRBV5-1 to TRBJ2-2; D is undetermined. The CDR3 sequence is 14 residues long. Germline V gives CDR1 SGHRS, CDR2 YFSETQ. V shed 5 bases and J shed 4 bases, with 12 bases lying between them. DNA of the CDR3: TGCGCCAGCAGGTCGACGGAGAGCACCGGGGAGCTGTTTTTT. It is translated as CASRSTESTGELFF.

The rearrangement joins TRBV11-3 to TRBJ2-1; 15 bases are shared with TRBD2. The junction had 5 bases not matched to a gene; V was cut back by 1 base and J by 7 bases. Germline CDR1 reads SGHNT; CDR2 reads YENEEA. The CDR3 has 17 residues. The CDR3 bases are TGTGCCAGCAGCTTAGGGTCGGGGACTAGCGGGAGGAATGAGCAGTTCTTC. Translating gives CASSLGSGTSGRNEQFF.

This chain uses TRBV20-1 with TRBJ1-5; tentative D call: TRBD1 (5 bases). The V end was cut by 1 base, the J end by 4 bases, with 14 bases between. Germline loops: CDR1 DFQATT, CDR2 SNEGSKA (reference sequence). The CDR3 loop spans 15 amino acids. The CDR3 region is CSARGAGRQNQPQHF. In DNA form, the CDR3 reads TGCAGTGCTAGAGGTGCGGGACGGCAGAATCAGCCCCAGCATTTT.

A few counts support this clonotype. This sequence joins TRBV20-1 and TRBJ2-5; D unresolved. The germline gives CDR1 DFQATT, CDR2 SNEGSKA (reference sequence). V was trimmed by 0 bases and J by 7 bases, leaving 21 bases between them. The CDR3 loop spans 16 amino acids. The CDR3 loop is CSARDVGLHRVGTQYF. The DNA for the CDR3 is TGCAGTGCTAGAGATGTGGGTCTTCATCGGGTTGGGACCCAGTACTTC.

The chain couples TRBV20-1 to TRBJ2-3; a possible D gene is TRBD1 (6 bases). Trimming cost V 7 bases and J 2 bases, with 13 bases left between them. The CDR3 is 13 amino acids. CDR1 is DFQATT, CDR2 SNEGSKA, per germline (reference sequence). CDR3 amino acids: CSGRQGNTDTQYF. The CDR3 DNA reads TGCAGTGGCAGGCAGGGGAACACAGATACGCAGTATTTT.

The chain has TRBV25-1 and TRBJ1-2, with unresolved D. Germline values: CDR1 MGHDK, CDR2 SYGVNS. Trimming took 8 bases from V and 8 from J, leaving 18 bases between them. There are 13 residues in the CDR3. The CDR3, as DNA: TGTGCCAGCCGCACCTTCGGGAGGAGCGGCTACACCTTC. Translation: CASRTFGRSGYTF.

This chain joins TRBV7-2 and TRBJ2-1; either TRBD1 or TRBD2 may fit D (5 bases each). The CDR3 extends over 18 amino acids. The germline gives CDR1 SGHTA, CDR2 FQGNSA. Trimming left V 1 base short and J 9 bases short, with 25 bases between. The CDR3: CASSLEGMGTPLSTEQFF. Here the CDR3 DNA reads TGTGCCAGCAGCTTAGAAGGAATGGGGACGCCCCTCTCAACTGAGCAGTTCTTC.